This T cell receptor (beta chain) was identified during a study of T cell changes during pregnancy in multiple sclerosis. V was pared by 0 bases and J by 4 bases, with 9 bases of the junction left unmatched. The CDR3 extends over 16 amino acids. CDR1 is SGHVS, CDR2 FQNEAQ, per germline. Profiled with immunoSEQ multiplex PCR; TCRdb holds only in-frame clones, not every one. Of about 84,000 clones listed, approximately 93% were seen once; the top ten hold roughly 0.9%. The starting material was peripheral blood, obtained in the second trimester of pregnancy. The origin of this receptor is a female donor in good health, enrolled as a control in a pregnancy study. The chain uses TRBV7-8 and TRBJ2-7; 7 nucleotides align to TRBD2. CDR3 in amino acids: CASSLASGGSFYEQYF. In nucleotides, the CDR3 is TGTGCCAGCAGCTTAGCTTCCGGCGGGAGTTTTTACGAGCAGTACTTC.